The 29 T cell receptor beta chains presented below share a single source sample, sequenced in a study of T cell repertoires in cytomegalovirus infection. Each CDR3 protein is one row after TCRdb ran MiXCR on the reads. The sample contains 700,000 to 950,000 distinct CDR3 sequences, roughly 33% of which appear only once. No antigen is known for these receptors. The material sequenced was cultured CD8+ T cells from PBMCs, taken from culture after CMV antigen stimulation. These receptors were collected from a human donor in good health (CMV status not recorded). Some clones in this sample may be carry-over from other donors' samples.

This chain connects TRBV7-9 to TRBJ2-7; no firm D call. V lost 3 bases and J lost 0, with 12 bases in between. The CDR3 sequence is 15 residues long. From germline, CDR1 is SEHNR and CDR2 FQNEAQ (reference sequence). This CDR3 is CASSFSDRISYEQYF. CDR3 bases: TGTGCCAGCAGCTTCTCGGATCGTATCTCCTACGAGCAGTACTTC.

This clonotype occurred many times. The rearrangement uses TRBV7-6 and TRBJ1-2, with 12 bases aligning to TRBD1. Germline V gene sequence: CDR1 SGHVS, CDR2 FNYEAQ. J was trimmed by 8 bases and V by 1 base; bases with no gene match: 8. CDR3 length equals 16 residues. CDR3 DNA sequence: TGTGCCAGCAGCTTAGAGTTGGGACAGGGGGCGAACGGCTACACCTTC. Translation: CASSLELGQGANGYTF.

V is TRBV27 and J is TRBJ2-3; 11 bases agree with TRBD2. J was trimmed by 4 bases and V by 5 bases; bases with no gene match: 5. Per the germline V gene, CDR1 is MNHEY and CDR2 is SMNVEV (reference sequence). CDR3 size: 15 residues. In DNA, the CDR3 is TGTGCCAGCAGTACTTATAGCGGGGGGGCAGATACGCAGTATTTT. Encoded protein: CASSTYSGGADTQYF.

In this sample, this clonotype turned up a few times. The rearrangement joins TRBV15 to TRBJ1-6; D not resolved. Germline-derived CDR1 and CDR2 are LNHNV and YYDKDF (reference sequence). The CDR3 covers 14 residues. V lost 2 bases and J 8 bases, leaving 10 bases between the germline ends. CDR3 in amino acids: CATSRIRTYSPLHF. The DNA for the CDR3 is TGTGCCACCAGCAGAATCAGAACCTATTCACCCCTCCACTTT. Together with reference TRBV15 and TRBJ1-6, the CDR3 gives the full variable domain: DAMVIQNPRYQVTQFGKPVTLSCSQTLNHNVMYWYQQKSSQAPKLLFHYYDKDFNNEADTPDNFQSRRPNTSFCFLDIRSPGLGDTAMYLCATSRIRTYSPLHFGNGTRLTVT.

The chain is built from TRBV12-3 or TRBV12-4 and TRBJ2-7; a possible D gene is TRBD1 (5 bases). Trimming took off 3 bases at V and 5 bases at J, with 20 bases between the two ends. This CDR3 contains 16 residues. In DNA, the CDR3 is TGTGCCAGCAGTTTCACCGTACCCGACAGATTACACGAGCAGTACTTC. It is translated as CASSFTVPDRLHEQYF.

The gene calls are TRBV2 and TRBJ2-7; TRBD1 might be the D (5 bases). The ends were cut back, 4 bases at V and 4 bases at J, with 8 bases in the middle. This CDR3 is 12 amino acids long. Germline CDR1 is SNHLY and CDR2 is FYNNEI. The CDR3 coding sequence is TGTGCCAGCAGTGCCAGGGATTACGAGCAGTACGTC. Amino acid sequence: CASSARDYEQYV.

This clonotype appeared once. The junction differs from germline at one of its ends, possibly a read error. This chain uses TRBV7-4 with TRBJ2-5; the D gene is possibly TRBD2 (5 bases). CDR3 length equals 15 residues. Germline V CDR1 and CDR2: SGHVT, SQSDAQ. In DNA, the CDR3 is TGTGCCAACAGCTTGAATGATCCTAGCTACGAGACCCAGTACTTC. The encoded protein is CANSLNDPSYETQYF.

This clonotype has just a few counts. The V gene is TRBV6-5, the J gene TRBJ2-5; D might be TRBD1 (5 bases). Trimming took off 10 bases at V and 2 bases at J, with 14 bases between the two ends. This CDR3 is 13 amino acids long. In germline, CDR1 is MNHEY, CDR2 SVGAGI. In nucleotides, the CDR3 is TGTGCCACCACCTCGGACAAGCAAGAGACCCAGTACTTC. It encodes CATTSDKQETQYF.

This clonotype was observed a single time. The rearrangement links TRBV28 to TRBJ1-2; 8 positions agree with TRBD1. Trimming removed 2 bases from V and 8 bases from J; junction bases left unmatched: 10. The CDR3 runs to 15 residues. Germline CDR1 MDHEN, CDR2 SYDVKM. CDR3 region: CASSLPLDRGKGYTF. CDR3 bases: TGTGCCAGCAGTTTACCCCTCGACAGGGGTAAAGGCTACACCTTC.

In this sample, this clonotype turned up many times. The chain carries TRBV19 and TRBJ1-1; maybe TRBD1 (5 bases). The V gene's germline CDR1 is LNHDA and CDR2 SQIVND (reference sequence). There are 14 residues in the CDR3. V lost 6 bases and J 4 bases, leaving 15 bases between the germline ends. CDR3 bases: TGTGCCAGTAGCCTCGCGGGGGTGAGCACTGAAGCTTTCTTT. It specifies CASSLAGVSTEAFF. The full variable domain, in which reference TRBV19 and TRBJ1-1 provide the parts outside the CDR3, is DGGITQSPKYLFRKEGQNVTLSCEQNLNHDAMYWYRQDPGQGLRLIYYSQIVNDFQKGDIAEGYSVSREKKESFPLTVTSAQKNPTAFYLCASSLAGVSTEAFFGQGTRLTVV.

About this clonotype itself: Mismatch with germline at one junction end may stem from a read error. The CDR3 reads CASGLTGTGYTEAFF. CDR3 in DNA: TGTGCCAGCGGTTTGACAGGGACAGGGTACACTGAAGCTTTCTTT. This chain connects TRBV27 to TRBJ1-1; 9 bases align to TRBD1. Germline CDR1 MNHEY, CDR2 SMNVEV (reference sequence). The CDR3 runs 15 residues.

The sample holds a few counts of this clonotype. The J gene is TRBJ1-2, the V gene TRBV27, with D unresolved. The germline V gene has CDR1 MNHEY and CDR2 SMNVEV (reference sequence). Trimming left V 0 bases short and J 6 bases short, with 14 bases between. The CDR3 spans 15 residues. The CDR3 is CASSLSRVREHGYTF. CDR3 in DNA: TGTGCCAGCAGTTTATCGAGAGTCCGCGAACATGGCTACACCTTC.

The rearrangement uses TRBV6-5 and TRBJ1-2; TRBD1 agrees at 8 bases. The CDR3 totals 13 residues. Germline CDR1 and CDR2: MNHEY and SVGAGI. J gave up 3 bases and V 5 bases, and 2 bases lay outside the gene matches. The CDR3 loop is CASSPGGHYGYTF. In DNA, the CDR3 is TGTGCCAGCAGTCCAGGGGGCCACTATGGCTACACCTTC.

About this clonotype itself: One base away lies a much larger clone, so this may be a sequencing read error. V and J are TRBV7-4 and TRBJ1-6; D remains ambiguous. Germline lookup yields CDR1 SGHVT and CDR2 SQSDAQ. With 6 bases removed from V and 12 bases from J, the gap between germline ends came to 21 bases. CDR3 length: 15 residues. CDR3 amino acids: CASSPNLELGLPLHF. The CDR3, as DNA: TGTGCCAGCAGTCCAAACCTCGAATTGGGTTTACCCCTCCACTTT.

The V gene is TRBV7-9, the J gene TRBJ1-2; D might be TRBD1 (5 bases). Trimming pared 3 bases from V and 1 base from J, leaving 15 bases between. Germline V lookup: CDR1 SEHNR, CDR2 FQNEAQ (reference sequence). This CDR3 has 16 residues. The CDR3 loop is CASSFDSDFFNYGYTF. CDR3 bases: TGTGCCAGCAGCTTCGACAGCGACTTTTTTAACTATGGCTACACCTTC.

Details on this clonotype: The conserved final phenylalanine or tryptophan is absent from the CDR3, which likely points to a read error. The J gene is TRBJ2-1, the V gene TRBV7-2, with 9 bases fitting TRBD1. The CDR3 totals 20 residues. Germline V gene sequence: CDR1 SGHTA, CDR2 FQGNSA. V was clipped by 8 bases and J by 0 bases; unmatched bases: 20. CDR3 in DNA: TGTGCCAGCGGAGGAGAGACAGGGGGTTTTCCCGTCTCCTCCTACAATGAGCAGTTCCTC. It translates to CASGGETGGFPVSSYNEQFL.

This clonotype appeared a few times. The V gene is TRBV10-3, the J gene TRBJ1-2, with 9 bases identical to TRBD1. The junction had 10 bases not matched to a gene; V was cut back by 2 bases and J by 6 bases. The germline V gene encodes CDR1 ENHRY and CDR2 SYGVKD. CDR3 length: 16 amino acids. The DNA of the CDR3 is TGTGCCATCAGTGAGCCGAACACCGGGACAGGGAATGGCTACACCTTC. Translation gives CAISEPNTGTGNGYTF.

This clonotype was counted only a few times. This chain links TRBV6-2 or TRBV6-3 with TRBJ1-1; 9 bases fit TRBD1. V shed 8 bases and J 6 bases; nucleotides not matched to a gene: 16. The length of the CDR3 is 16 residues. The germline CDR1 and CDR2 sequences are MNHEY and SVGEGT. In DNA form, the CDR3 reads TGTGCCAGCGGAAAACAGACCGGGACAGGGTCTCCTGAAGCTTTCTTT. Translating gives CASGKQTGTGSPEAFF.

About this clonotype: This clone may be a read error of a much larger clone one base away. The chain combines TRBV7-2 with TRBJ1-5; D gene uncertain. CDR3 size: 14 residues. Germline CDR1 and CDR2: SGHTA and FQGNSA. The CDR3 is CASSIADVGQPQHF. The CDR3 DNA sequence: TGTGCCAGCAGCATAGCAGACGTCGGTCAGCCCCAGCATTTT.

CDR3 amino acids: CASSSGTPIYEQYF. The CDR3 nucleotides read TGTGCCAGCAGCTCCGGGACACCAATTTACGAGCAGTACTTC. This chain connects TRBV12-3 or TRBV12-4 to TRBJ2-7, with D maybe TRBD1 (6 bases). Between the trimmed V and J ends, which lost 6 bases and 4 bases, there was a span of 16 bases. This CDR3 has 14 amino acids.

The chain employs TRBV19 and TRBJ2-7; D remains unclear. Trimming pared 5 bases from V and 4 bases from J, leaving 0 bases between. The V gene's germline CDR1 is LNHDA and CDR2 SQIVND (reference sequence). The CDR3 totals 9 residues. The CDR3 DNA reads as TGTGCCAGTAGTTACGAGCAGTACGTC. Translation gives CASSYEQYV.

This chain links TRBV29-1 with TRBJ1-2; D unresolved. Trimming cost V 3 bases and J 4 bases, with 12 bases left between them. CDR3 length equals 13 residues. Germline V lookup: CDR1 SQVTM, CDR2 ANQGSEA. The CDR3 DNA reads TGCAGCGTTGATTACGGTCTGGGCTATGGCTACACCTTC. It yields the protein CSVDYGLGYGYTF.

This chain links TRBV5-4 with TRBJ2-2, with a tentative D call TRBD2 (5 bases). The CDR3 covers 14 residues. The ends were cut back, 7 bases at V and 8 bases at J, with 18 bases in the middle. Germline loops: CDR1 SGHNT, CDR2 YYREEE (reference sequence). The CDR3, as DNA: TGTGCCAGCTGGAGGCCAGGAGCAGCAGGGGAGCTGTTTTTT. This gives the protein CASWRPGAAGELFF.

This clonotype was detected a few times. J is TRBJ1-2 and V is TRBV19; D gene ambiguous. Germline V lookup: CDR1 LNHDA, CDR2 SQIVND (reference sequence). Trimming pared 0 bases from V and 1 base from J, leaving 12 bases between. The CDR3 extends over 16 amino acids. This chain's CDR3 is CASSIDQGRSNYGYTF. CDR3 nucleotide sequence: TGTGCCAGTAGTATAGATCAAGGACGGAGTAACTATGGCTACACCTTC. Looking up the rest from reference TRBV19 and TRBJ1-2 gives the full variable domain: DGGITQSPKYLFRKEGQNVTLSCEQNLNHDAMYWYRQDPGQGLRLIYYSQIVNDFQKGDIAEGYSVSREKKESFPLTVTSAQKNPTAFYLCASSIDQGRSNYGYTFGSGTRLTVV.

V gene TRBV5-1 combines with J gene TRBJ2-5; 8 bases agree with TRBD1. Germline values: CDR1 SGHRS, CDR2 YFSETQ. The CDR3 sequence is 20 residues long. J lost 0 bases, V lost 0 bases, and 16 bases had no gene match. The CDR3 protein is CASSLAVTGAVNQYQETQYF. CDR3 sequence (DNA): TGCGCCAGCAGCTTGGCCGTGACAGGGGCCGTTAACCAGTACCAAGAGACCCAGTACTTC.

This clonotype appeared many times. The chain joins TRBV6-6 to TRBJ1-1; D ambiguous. The CDR3 is made up of 14 amino acids. V gave up 0 bases and J gave up 1 base, with 6 bases separating them. Per the germline V gene, CDR1 is MNHNY and CDR2 is SVGAGI (reference sequence). Here the CDR3 reads CASSYSTPNTEAFF. CDR3 nucleotides: TGTGCCAGCAGTTACTCGACCCCGAACACTGAAGCTTTCTTT.

The chain uses TRBV28 and TRBJ1-1, with a tentative D call TRBD1 (5 bases). This CDR3 spans 13 amino acids. Germline loops: CDR1 MDHEN, CDR2 SYDVKM. Between the trimmed V and J ends, which lost 3 bases and 5 bases, there was a span of 10 bases. As DNA, the CDR3 is TGTGCCAGCAGTTTCCGACAGAGGACTGAAGCTTTCTTT. The encoded protein is CASSFRQRTEAFF.

The chain joins TRBV5-4 to TRBJ2-3; D is uncertain. The V gene lost 4 bases and the J gene lost 5 bases, with 14 bases spanning the gap. Looked up from germline, CDR1 is SGHNT and CDR2 is YYREEE (reference sequence). The CDR3 runs to 14 residues. The CDR3 here is CASSPSSSGDTQYF. The CDR3 DNA reads TGTGCCAGCAGCCCCTCCAGTTCGGGAGATACGCAGTATTTT.

The chain links TRBV27 to TRBJ1-2; D ambiguous. This CDR3 has 13 amino acids. V lost 3 bases and J lost 1, with 6 bases in between. Germline V CDR1 and CDR2: MNHEY, SMNVEV (reference sequence). The CDR3 here is CASSFRINYGYTF. DNA of the CDR3: TGTGCCAGCAGTTTCCGGATTAACTATGGCTACACCTTC.